This entry features one TCR beta chain sequence. Antigen specificity is unknown. The same CDR3 also results from other DNA sequences found in this sample. This record comes from a study of cytomegalovirus exposure and HLA in healthy donors. Whole-study context: Later analysis reported that the approximately 110 validation repertoires shared the platform of the approximately 670 first-cohort repertoires.

Profiling relied on immunoSEQ multiplex PCR, and the TCRdb table lists in-frame clones only, not all of them. The table has about 130,000 clones, about 87% seen once. This CDR3 has 12 residues. Germline CDR1 is MDHEN and CDR2 is SYDVKM. The germline V and J ends were trimmed by 6 bases and 4 bases, with 9 bases remaining between them. Study-wide results and caveats: According to a later analysis, TCR clusters from the first cohort tended to co-occur in the 100 to 150 validation repertoires.

Sequenced material: PBMCs. This chain links TRBV28 with TRBJ2-5, with D possibly TRBD1 on 6 matching bases. This TCR derives from a woman aged 25 to 39 in good health and CMV-seropositive. CDR3 region: CASSLRGETQYF. In DNA, the CDR3 is TGTGCCAGCAGCCTCAGGGGAGAGACCCAGTACTTC.